This T cell receptor beta chain appears in the sequencing data of a study of T cells in Graves' hyperthyroidism and ophthalmopathy. Regarding this clonotype: What it binds is not known. A junction end diverges from the germline sequence, so it may reflect a read error.

Amplified regions were TCR beta CDR3 sequences from RNA transcripts. HTBI primers were the set used in a first-round RT-PCR of the TCR CDR3. Each CDR3 protein is one row after TCRdb ran MiXCR on the multiplex PCR reads. The table has approximately 400,000 distinct CDR3 sequences, over 12% seen once. Patients having uncontrolled infection, another autoimmune disease, pregnancy or lactation were not included. Germline CDR1 reads LNHDA; CDR2 reads SQIVND (reference sequence). The CDR3 has 15 amino acids. General observations from the study: Within blood appeared most thyroid clonotypes that had expanded above 0.001.

This clonotype was sampled from a man in his fifties with Graves' ophthalmopathy. The chain combines TRBV19 with TRBJ1-1; the D is unclear. Sample: blood. CDR3 bases: TGTGCCAGTAGTGCCGAGAGAGGGAAGAACACTGGAGCTTTCTTT. Amino acids: CASSAERGKNTGAFF.